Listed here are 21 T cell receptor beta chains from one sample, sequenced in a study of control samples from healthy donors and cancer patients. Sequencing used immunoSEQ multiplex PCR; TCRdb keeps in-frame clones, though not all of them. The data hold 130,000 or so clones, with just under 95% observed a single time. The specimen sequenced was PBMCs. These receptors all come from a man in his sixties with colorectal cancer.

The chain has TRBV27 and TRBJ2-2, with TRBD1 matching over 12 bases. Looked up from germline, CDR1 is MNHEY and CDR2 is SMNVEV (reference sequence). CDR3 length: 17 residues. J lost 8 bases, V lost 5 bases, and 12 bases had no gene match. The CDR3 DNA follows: TGTGCCAGCAGTATCACTCCCGGGACAGGGGGCAGAGGGGAGCTGTTTTTT. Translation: CASSITPGTGGRGELFF.

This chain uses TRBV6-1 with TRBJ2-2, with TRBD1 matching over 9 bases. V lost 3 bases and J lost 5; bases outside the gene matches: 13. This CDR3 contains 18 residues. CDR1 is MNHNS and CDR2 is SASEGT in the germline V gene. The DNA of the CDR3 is TGTGCCAGCAGTGAGTCCGTTGCCGGGACAGGGATGACCGGGGAGCTGTTTTTT. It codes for CASSESVAGTGMTGELFF.

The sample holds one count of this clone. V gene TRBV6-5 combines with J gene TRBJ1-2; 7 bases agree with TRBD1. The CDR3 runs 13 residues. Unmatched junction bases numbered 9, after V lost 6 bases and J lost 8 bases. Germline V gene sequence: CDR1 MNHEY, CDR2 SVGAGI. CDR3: CASSKEQGLGYTF. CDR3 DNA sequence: TGTGCCAGCAGCAAGGAACAGGGGCTGGGCTACACCTTC.

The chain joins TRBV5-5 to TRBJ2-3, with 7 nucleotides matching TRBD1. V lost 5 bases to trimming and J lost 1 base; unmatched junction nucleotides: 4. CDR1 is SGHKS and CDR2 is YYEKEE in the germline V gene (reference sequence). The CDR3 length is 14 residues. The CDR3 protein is CASRTGQRTDTQYF. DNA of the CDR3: TGTGCCAGCAGAACGGGACAGCGCACAGATACGCAGTATTTT.

The CDR3 loop reads CAISELPTGDTQYF. DNA of the CDR3: TGTGCCATCAGTGAGCTCCCCACGGGAGATACGCAGTATTTT. The genes are TRBV10-3 and TRBJ2-3; D unclear. Trimming took 2 bases from V and 5 from J, leaving 11 bases between them. This CDR3 is built from 14 residues. Germline V lookup: CDR1 ENHRY, CDR2 SYGVKD.

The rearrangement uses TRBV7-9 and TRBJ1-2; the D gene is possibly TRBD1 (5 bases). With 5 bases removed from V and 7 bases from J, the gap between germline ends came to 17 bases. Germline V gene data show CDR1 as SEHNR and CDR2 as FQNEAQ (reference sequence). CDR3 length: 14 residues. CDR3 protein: CASSQPSGPSGYTF. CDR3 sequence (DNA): TGTGCCAGCAGCCAACCGTCGGGGCCAAGTGGCTACACCTTC. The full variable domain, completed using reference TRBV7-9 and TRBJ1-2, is DTGVSQNPRHKITKRGQNVTFRCDPISEHNRLYWYRQTLGQGPEFLTYFQNEAQLEKSRLLSDRFSAERPKGSFSTLEIQRTEQGDSAMYLCASSQPSGPSGYTFGSGTRLTVV.

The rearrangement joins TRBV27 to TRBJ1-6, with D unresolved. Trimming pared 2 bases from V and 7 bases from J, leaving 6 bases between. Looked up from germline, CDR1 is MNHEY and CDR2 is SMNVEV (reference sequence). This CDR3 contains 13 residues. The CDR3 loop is CASSLGWNSPLHF. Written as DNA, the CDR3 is TGTGCCAGCAGTTTAGGTTGGAATTCACCCCTCCACTTT.

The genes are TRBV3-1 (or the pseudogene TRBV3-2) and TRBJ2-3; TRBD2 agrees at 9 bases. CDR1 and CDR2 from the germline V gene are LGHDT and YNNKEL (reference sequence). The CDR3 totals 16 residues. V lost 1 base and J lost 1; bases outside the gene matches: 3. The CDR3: CASSQGAGGRTDTQYF. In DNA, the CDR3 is TGTGCCAGCAGCCAAGGAGCGGGGGGTCGCACAGATACGCAGTATTTT.

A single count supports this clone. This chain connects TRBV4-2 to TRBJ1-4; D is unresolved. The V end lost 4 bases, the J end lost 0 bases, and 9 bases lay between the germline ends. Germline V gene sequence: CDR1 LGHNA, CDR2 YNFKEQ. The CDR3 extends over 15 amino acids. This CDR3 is CASSPEVATNEKLFF. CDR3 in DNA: TGTGCCAGCAGCCCCGAGGTGGCAACTAATGAAAAACTGTTTTTT.

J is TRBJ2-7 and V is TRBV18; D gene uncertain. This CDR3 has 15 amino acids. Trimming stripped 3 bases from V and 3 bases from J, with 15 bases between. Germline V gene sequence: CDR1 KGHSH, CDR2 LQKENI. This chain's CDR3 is CASSPTPALGYEQYF. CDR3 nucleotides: TGTGCCAGCTCACCGACACCCGCTTTAGGCTACGAGCAGTACTTC. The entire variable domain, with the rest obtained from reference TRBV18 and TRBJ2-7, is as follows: NAGVMQNPRHLVRRRGQEARLRCSPMKGHSHVYWYRQLPEEGLKFMVYLQKENIIDESGMPKERFSAEFPKEGPSILRIQQVVRGDSAAYFCASSPTPALGYEQYFGPGTRLTVT.

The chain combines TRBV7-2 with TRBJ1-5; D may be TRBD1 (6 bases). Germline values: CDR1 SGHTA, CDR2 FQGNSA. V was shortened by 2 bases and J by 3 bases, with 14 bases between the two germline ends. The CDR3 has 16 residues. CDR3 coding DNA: TGTGCCAGCAGCTTATCCGACAGGAACCCCAATCAGCCCCAGCATTTT. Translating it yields CASSLSDRNPNQPQHF.

CDR3 residues: CASSVQQNTEAFF. The CDR3 region has the DNA TGTGCCAGCAGTGTCCAACAGAACACTGAAGCTTTCTTT. The chain is built from TRBV6-4 and TRBJ1-1; D is undetermined. Looked up from germline, CDR1 is MRHNA and CDR2 is SNTAGT. The V gene lost 4 bases and the J gene lost 1 base, with 7 bases spanning the gap. The CDR3 totals 13 residues.

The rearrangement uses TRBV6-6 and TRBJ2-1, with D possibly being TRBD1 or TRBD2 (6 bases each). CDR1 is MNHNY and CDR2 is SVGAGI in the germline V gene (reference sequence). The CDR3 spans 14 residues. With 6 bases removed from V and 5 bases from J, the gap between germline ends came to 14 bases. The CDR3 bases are TGTGCCAGCAGCAAGAACAGGGAGGACAATGAGCAGTTCTTC. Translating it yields CASSKNREDNEQFF.

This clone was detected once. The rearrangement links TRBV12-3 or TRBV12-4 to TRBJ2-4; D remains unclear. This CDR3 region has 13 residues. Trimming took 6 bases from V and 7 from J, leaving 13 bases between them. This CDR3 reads CASSPTRLNIQYF. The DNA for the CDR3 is TGTGCCAGCAGCCCGACCAGGTTGAACATTCAGTACTTC.

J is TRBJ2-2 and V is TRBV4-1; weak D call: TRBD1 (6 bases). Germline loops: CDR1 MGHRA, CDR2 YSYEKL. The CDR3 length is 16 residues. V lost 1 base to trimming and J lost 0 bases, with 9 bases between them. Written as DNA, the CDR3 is TGCGCCAGCAGCCAAGTCAGGGGTGCGAACACCGGGGAGCTGTTTTTT. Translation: CASSQVRGANTGELFF.

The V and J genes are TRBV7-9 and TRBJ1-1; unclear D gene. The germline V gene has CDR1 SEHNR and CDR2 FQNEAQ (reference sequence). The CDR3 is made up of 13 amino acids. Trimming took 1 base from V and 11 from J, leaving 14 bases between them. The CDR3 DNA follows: TGTGCCAGCAGCTTAGATGGTGGGTTCGCGGCTTTCTTT. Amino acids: CASSLDGGFAAFF. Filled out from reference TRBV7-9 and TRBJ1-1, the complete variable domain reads DTGVSQNPRHKITKRGQNVTFRCDPISEHNRLYWYRQTLGQGPEFLTYFQNEAQLEKSRLLSDRFSAERPKGSFSTLEIQRTEQGDSAMYLCASSLDGGFAAFFGQGTRLTVV.

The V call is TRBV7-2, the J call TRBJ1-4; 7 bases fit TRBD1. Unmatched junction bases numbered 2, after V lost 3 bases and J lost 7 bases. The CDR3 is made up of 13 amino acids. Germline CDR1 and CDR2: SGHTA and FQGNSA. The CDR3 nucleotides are TGTGCCAGCAGCTTGGGACAGCGTGAAAAACTGTTTTTT. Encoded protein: CASSLGQREKLFF.

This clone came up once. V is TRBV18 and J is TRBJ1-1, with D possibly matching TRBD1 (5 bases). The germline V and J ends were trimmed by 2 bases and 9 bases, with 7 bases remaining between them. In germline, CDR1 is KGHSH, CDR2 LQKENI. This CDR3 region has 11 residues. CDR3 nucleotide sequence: TGTGCCAGCTCACCAGGGGCGCAAGCTTTCTTT. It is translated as CASSPGAQAFF.

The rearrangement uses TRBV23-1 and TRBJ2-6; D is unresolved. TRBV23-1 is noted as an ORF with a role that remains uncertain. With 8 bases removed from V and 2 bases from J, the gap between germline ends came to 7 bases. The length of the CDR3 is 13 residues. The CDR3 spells CASCRTGANVLTF. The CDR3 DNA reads TGCGCCAGCTGCCGTACTGGGGCCAACGTCCTGACTTTC.

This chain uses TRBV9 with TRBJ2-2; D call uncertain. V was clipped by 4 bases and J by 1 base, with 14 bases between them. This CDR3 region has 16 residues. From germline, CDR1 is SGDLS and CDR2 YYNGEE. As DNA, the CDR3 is TGTGCCAGCAGCCTCGCCCGGGCGATGAACACCGGGGAGCTGTTTTTT. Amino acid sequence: CASSLARAMNTGELFF.

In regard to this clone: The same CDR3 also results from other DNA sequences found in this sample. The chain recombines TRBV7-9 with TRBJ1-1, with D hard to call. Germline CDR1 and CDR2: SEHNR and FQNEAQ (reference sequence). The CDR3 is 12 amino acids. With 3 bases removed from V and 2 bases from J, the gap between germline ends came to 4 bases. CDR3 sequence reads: CASSFANTEAFF. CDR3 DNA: TGTGCCAGCAGCTTTGCAAACACTGAAGCTTTCTTT.